This TCR beta chain derives from a study of human T cells and chemical hapten exposure. Study as a whole: Patch tests delivered 0.01% DPC to the upper back and were evaluated at 6 days.

The table lists this clonotype with a few counts. The time point: patch test 1, 2 weeks after DPC sensitization. Noted treatment: therapeutic diphenylcyclopropenone sensitization with weekly scalp DPC. The V gene's germline CDR1 is SGHDT and CDR2 YYEEEE. The CDR3 consists of 15 residues. The V and J ends lost 3 bases and 2 bases respectively, with 14 bases between them. Each CDR3 protein gets one entry after TCRdb re-called the RACE reads with MiXCR. This sample has approximately 350,000 distinct CDR3 sequences, with about 7% found just once. Here the sequenced sample was whole blood, taken in connection with sensitization to the hapten diphenylcyclopropenone (DPC). The rearrangement links TRBV5-6 to TRBJ1-1; D is possibly TRBD1 (6 bases). This clonotype was obtained from a young woman with alopecia areata. Some clones in this sample may be carry-over from other donors' samples. The CDR3 bases are TGTGCCAGCAGCTCTAAAGGGGGTCCCAACACTGAAGCTTTCTTT. Its protein product is CASSSKGGPNTEAFF.